The next 20 T cell receptor beta chains were all read from a single sample in a study of regulatory T cells in long-lasting Graves disease. In building TCR beta libraries, iRepertoire HTBI primers were used together with Arm-PCR of CDR3 regions. From the multiplex PCR reads, TCRdb called clonotypes with MiXCR, one entry per CDR3 protein. The sample yields hundreds of thousands of distinct CDR3 sequences, more than 10% seen once. Time point of the sample: newly diagnosed GD, antithyroid drugs for less than 3 months. PBMC-extracted RNA yielded the TCR library. This same sample was also taken into another study, of T cells in Graves' hyperthyroidism and ophthalmopathy.

Source: peripheral blood mononuclear cells (PBMCs), taken at new diagnosis, from a patient treated with antithyroid drugs. These receptors all stem from a woman aged 25 to 45 with Graves disease.

This chain joins TRBV4-3 and TRBJ2-2; possible D gene TRBD2, 6 bases. The CDR3 contains 19 residues. In germline, CDR1 is LGHNA, CDR2 YSLEER. Trimming pared 0 bases from V and 4 bases from J, leaving 21 bases between. The CDR3 protein is CASSQDLGLGGGSTGELFF. DNA of the CDR3: TGCGCCAGCAGCCAAGATTTGGGTCTCGGCGGAGGGAGCACCGGGGAGCTGTTTTTT.

This clonotype was observed at least ten times. CDR3 sequence (DNA): TGTGCCAGCACGAAGCGGGACAGGGGCTCGAGTCGTGAAAAACTGTTTTTT. It is translated as CASTKRDRGSSREKLFF. V and J are TRBV2 and TRBJ1-4; TRBD1 matches at 10 bases. The CDR3 loop spans 17 amino acids. Germline V gene sequence: CDR1 SNHLY, CDR2 FYNNEI. Trimming cost V 7 bases and J 7 bases; bases outside gene matches: 15.

This clonotype was counted only a few times. The CDR3 bases are TGTGCCAGCAGGTCACGAGTCTACGAGCAGTACTTC. It is translated as CASRSRVYEQYF. The chain couples TRBV6-1 to TRBJ2-7; no clear D. V lost 6 bases to trimming and J lost 3 bases, with 9 bases between them. Germline CDR1 and CDR2: MNHNS and SASEGT. The CDR3 is 12 amino acids.

J is TRBJ2-1 and V is TRBV7-8; possibly TRBD2 for D (5 bases). Trimming left V 1 base short and J 0 bases short, with 19 bases between. CDR1 is SGHVS, CDR2 FQNEAQ, per germline. CDR3 length: 19 residues. This CDR3 reads CASSLEVGVYGDSYNEQFF. In DNA, the CDR3 is TGTGCCAGCAGCTTAGAGGTCGGGGTGTACGGGGACTCCTACAATGAGCAGTTCTTC. Together with reference TRBV7-8 and TRBJ2-1, the CDR3 gives the full variable domain: GAGVSQSPRYKVAKRGQDVALRCDPISGHVSLFWYQQALGQGPEFLTYFQNEAQLDKSGLPSDRFFAERPEGSVSTLKIQRTQQEDSAVYLCASSLEVGVYGDSYNEQFFGPGTRLTVL.

This clonotype was seen more than once but under ten times. The CDR3 region has the DNA TGTGCCAGCAGGCAAAATCAGGTGAATCAGCCCCAGCATTTT. Protein: CASRQNQVNQPQHF. The chain is built from TRBV28 and TRBJ1-5; no firm D call. Per the germline V gene, CDR1 is MDHEN and CDR2 is SYDVKM. CDR3 length: 14 residues. Deletions cut 6 bases from V and 4 bases from J, with 13 bases between.

The V gene is TRBV28, the J gene TRBJ1-5; TRBD1 matches 10 bases. The germline CDR1 and CDR2 sequences are MDHEN and SYDVKM. This CDR3 has 16 amino acids. J gave up 3 bases and V 3 bases, and 5 bases lay outside the gene matches. In DNA, the CDR3 is TGTGCCAGCAGTTTTGGGGGACAGGGGCACAATCAGCCCCAGCATTTT. Translated: CASSFGGQGHNQPQHF.

This clonotype occurred many times. The chain employs TRBV6-5 and TRBJ2-5, with D possibly being TRBD2 (5 bases). From germline, CDR1 is MNHEY and CDR2 SVGAGI. The CDR3 has 15 residues. V was trimmed by 3 bases and J by 5 bases, leaving 16 bases between them. For the CDR3, the DNA is TGTGCCAGCAGTTATTCCGGTCTAGCCAGCGAGACCCAGTACTTC. It codes for CASSYSGLASETQYF.

This clonotype was picked up a small number of times. The rearrangement joins TRBV28 to TRBJ1-2, with D uncertain. The CDR3 contains 16 residues. Trimming stripped 6 bases from V and 0 bases from J, with 17 bases between. CDR1 is MDHEN and CDR2 is SYDVKM in the germline V gene. This CDR3 reads CASSQISGATNYGYTF. CDR3 in DNA: TGTGCCAGCAGCCAGATCAGTGGCGCTACTAACTATGGCTACACCTTC.

This clonotype was found many times. This chain uses TRBV5-4 with TRBJ2-1; TRBD1 might be the D (7 bases). Germline values: CDR1 SGHNT, CDR2 YYREEE (reference sequence). The CDR3 loop spans 16 amino acids. The V and J ends lost 0 bases and 9 bases respectively, with 19 bases between them. DNA of the CDR3: TGTGCCAGCAGCTTGGAGAGGGGCAGGGGGGTCGGTGAGCAGTTCTTC. It encodes CASSLERGRGVGEQFF.

Many counts were recorded for this clonotype. The rearrangement uses TRBV7-9 and TRBJ1-1; perhaps TRBD1 as D (6 bases). CDR1 is SEHNR and CDR2 is FQNEAQ in the germline V gene (reference sequence). This CDR3 is built from 13 residues. V dropped 6 bases and J dropped 5 bases, with 13 bases sitting between them. The CDR3 loop is CASSLEGGTEAFF. CDR3 DNA sequence: TGTGCCAGCAGTTTGGAGGGGGGAACTGAAGCTTTCTTT.

This clonotype showed up many times. The V gene is TRBV7-2, the J gene TRBJ2-1, with TRBD2 identical over 12 bases. V lost 0 bases to trimming and J lost 4 bases; unmatched junction nucleotides: 7. The CDR3 sequence is 18 residues long. Looked up from germline, CDR1 is SGHTA and CDR2 is FQGNSA. CDR3 amino acids: CASSLARTSGIRYNEQFF. As DNA, the CDR3 is TGTGCCAGCAGCTTAGCGCGGACTAGCGGGATTAGGTACAATGAGCAGTTCTTC.

This clonotype was counted only a few times. A much larger clone lies a single base off, so this may be a read error. The chain links TRBV10-2 to TRBJ2-1; TRBD2 matches at 7 bases. This CDR3 region has 15 residues. J was trimmed by 5 bases and V by 5 bases; bases with no gene match: 9. Germline CDR1 WSHSY, CDR2 SAAADI. DNA for the CDR3: TGCGCCAGCAGTATGTCTAGCGGACTACACAATGAGCAGTTCTTC. Translating it yields CASSMSSGLHNEQFF.

At least ten counts were recorded for this clonotype. The J gene is TRBJ2-2, the V gene TRBV2; 9 bases line up with TRBD1. The CDR3 contains 15 residues. Germline values: CDR1 SNHLY, CDR2 FYNNEI. V was pared by 6 bases and J by 4 bases, with 6 bases of the junction left unmatched. The CDR3 DNA reads TGTGCCAGCAGGATGACAGGGGGTCTCACCGGGGAGCTGTTTTTT. Its protein is CASRMTGGLTGELFF.

This clonotype has a count of ten or more. CDR3 coding DNA: TGTGCCAGCAGCGTGGGACAGGGGTTTCGTCAGCCCCAGCATTTT. It codes for CASSVGQGFRQPQHF. The genes are TRBV28 and TRBJ1-5; 10 positions match TRBD1. V was clipped by 6 bases and J by 6 bases; unmatched bases: 8. The CDR3 spans 15 residues. Germline values: CDR1 MDHEN, CDR2 SYDVKM.

This clonotype came up many times. The genes are TRBV29-1 and TRBJ1-4, with a possible D match to TRBD1 (5 bases). Germline values: CDR1 SQVTM, CDR2 ANQGSEA. V gave up 4 bases and J gave up 7 bases, with 10 bases separating them. The CDR3 totals 12 residues. CDR3 residues: CSVAGTGEKLFF. The CDR3 nucleotides are TGCAGCGTTGCAGGGACCGGTGAAAAACTGTTTTTT.

The chain combines TRBV19 with TRBJ2-7; 10 bases agree with TRBD2. Germline lookup yields CDR1 LNHDA and CDR2 SQIVND (reference sequence). The CDR3 extends over 18 amino acids. With 5 bases clipped from V and 4 bases from J, the junction kept 17 bases outside the gene matches. CDR3: CASSWSSGSLGTRYEQYF. DNA for the CDR3: TGTGCCAGTAGTTGGTCTAGCGGGAGTTTAGGTACGCGGTACGAGCAGTACTTC. Filled out from reference TRBV19 and TRBJ2-7, the complete variable domain reads DGGITQSPKYLFRKEGQNVTLSCEQNLNHDAMYWYRQDPGQGLRLIYYSQIVNDFQKGDIAEGYSVSREKKESFPLTVTSAQKNPTAFYLCASSWSSGSLGTRYEQYFGPGTRLTVT.

This clonotype was seen more than once but under ten times. The genes are TRBV7-2 and TRBJ1-4; D call uncertain. Germline V gene sequence: CDR1 SGHTA, CDR2 FQGNSA. The CDR3 spans 15 residues. Deletions cut 1 base from V and 5 bases from J, with 11 bases between. CDR3 DNA sequence: TGTGCCAGCAGCTTAGATGGCCAGAAAAATGAAAAACTGTTTTTT. Amino acid sequence: CASSLDGQKNEKLFF.

This clonotype has at least ten counts. The chain is built from TRBV30 and TRBJ1-5; D might be TRBD1 (6 bases). The V gene's germline CDR1 is GTSNPN and CDR2 SVGIG (reference sequence). Trimming removed 2 bases from V and 4 bases from J, with 9 bases in between. This CDR3 has 13 amino acids. CDR3 sequence: CAWSRQANQPQHF. The CDR3 DNA reads TGTGCCTGGAGTCGACAGGCAAATCAGCCCCAGCATTTT.

The chain uses TRBV19 and TRBJ1-6; 7 bases align to TRBD1. The CDR3 spans 14 residues. The germline V gene encodes CDR1 LNHDA and CDR2 SQIVND (reference sequence). V shed 5 bases and J 9 bases; nucleotides not matched to a gene: 7. The CDR3 spells CASSAGQVASPLHF. DNA of the CDR3: TGTGCCAGTAGTGCCGGACAGGTTGCTTCACCCCTCCACTTT.

This clonotype was seen ten or more times. The chain links TRBV29-1 to TRBJ1-1; tentative D call: TRBD1 (5 bases). In germline, CDR1 is SQVTM, CDR2 ANQGSEA. Trimming shortened V by 5 bases and J by 3 bases, and 13 bases separated the two germline ends. The CDR3 is 13 residues long. The CDR3 DNA reads as TGCAGCGTTAGGGGATTCCCTTACACTGAAGCTTTCTTT. Residues: CSVRGFPYTEAFF.